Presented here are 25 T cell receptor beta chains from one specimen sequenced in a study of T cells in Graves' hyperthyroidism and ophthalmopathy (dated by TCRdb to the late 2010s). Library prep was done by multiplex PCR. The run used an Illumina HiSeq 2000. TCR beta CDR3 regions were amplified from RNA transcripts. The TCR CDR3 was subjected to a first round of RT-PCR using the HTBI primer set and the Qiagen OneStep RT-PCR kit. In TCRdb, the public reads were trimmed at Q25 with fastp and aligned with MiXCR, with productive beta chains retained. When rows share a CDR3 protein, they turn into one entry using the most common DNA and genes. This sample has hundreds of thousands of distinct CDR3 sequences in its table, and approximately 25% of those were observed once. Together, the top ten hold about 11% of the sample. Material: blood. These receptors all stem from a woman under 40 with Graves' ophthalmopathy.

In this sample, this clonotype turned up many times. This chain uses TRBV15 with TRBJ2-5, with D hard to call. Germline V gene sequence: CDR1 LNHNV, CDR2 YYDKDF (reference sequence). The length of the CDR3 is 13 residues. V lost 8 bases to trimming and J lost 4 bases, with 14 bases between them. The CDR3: CATRTSLAETQYF. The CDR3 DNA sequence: TGTGCCACCCGAACCTCGTTAGCAGAGACCCAGTACTTC.

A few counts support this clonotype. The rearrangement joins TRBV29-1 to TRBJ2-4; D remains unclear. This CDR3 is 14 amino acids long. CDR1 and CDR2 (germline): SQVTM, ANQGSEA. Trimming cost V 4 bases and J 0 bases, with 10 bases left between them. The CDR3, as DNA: TGCAGCGTTGTTGGGGTTCTAGCCAAAAACATTCAGTACTTC. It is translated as CSVVGVLAKNIQYF.

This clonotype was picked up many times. CDR3: CASSWTGPNTGELFF. The CDR3 DNA sequence: TGTGCCAGCAGTTGGACAGGGCCAAACACCGGGGAGCTGTTTTTT. This chain joins TRBV12-3 or TRBV12-4 and TRBJ2-2, with TRBD1 matching over 8 bases. The CDR3 has 15 residues. V was clipped by 4 bases and J by 2 bases; unmatched bases: 3.

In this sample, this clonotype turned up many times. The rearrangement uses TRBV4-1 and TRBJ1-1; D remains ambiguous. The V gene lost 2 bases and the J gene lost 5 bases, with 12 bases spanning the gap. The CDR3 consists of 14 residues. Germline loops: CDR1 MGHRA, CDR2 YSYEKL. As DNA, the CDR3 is TGCGCCAGCAGCCAAAGCGGGTCCAAGACTGAAGCTTTCTTT. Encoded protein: CASSQSGSKTEAFF.

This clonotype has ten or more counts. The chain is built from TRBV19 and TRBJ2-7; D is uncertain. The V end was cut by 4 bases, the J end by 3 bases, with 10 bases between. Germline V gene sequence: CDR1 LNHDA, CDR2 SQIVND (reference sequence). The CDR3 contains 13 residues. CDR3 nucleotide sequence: TGTGCCAGTAGTAAGGGTTGGTTCTACGAGCAGTACTTC. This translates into CASSKGWFYEQYF.

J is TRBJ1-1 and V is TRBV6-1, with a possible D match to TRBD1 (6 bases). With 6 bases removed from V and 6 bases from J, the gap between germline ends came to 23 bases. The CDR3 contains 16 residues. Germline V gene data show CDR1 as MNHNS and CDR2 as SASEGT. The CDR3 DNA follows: TGTGCCAGCAGAAAATGGACAGCTACTCAAGGAGCTGAAGCTTTCTTT. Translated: CASRKWTATQGAEAFF.

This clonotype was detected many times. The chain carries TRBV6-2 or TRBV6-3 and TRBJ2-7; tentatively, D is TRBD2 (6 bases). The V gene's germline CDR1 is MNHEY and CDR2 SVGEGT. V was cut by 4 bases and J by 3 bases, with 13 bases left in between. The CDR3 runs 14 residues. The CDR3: CASSSGGVDYEQYF. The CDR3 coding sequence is TGTGCCAGCAGTTCAGGAGGGGTAGACTACGAGCAGTACTTC.

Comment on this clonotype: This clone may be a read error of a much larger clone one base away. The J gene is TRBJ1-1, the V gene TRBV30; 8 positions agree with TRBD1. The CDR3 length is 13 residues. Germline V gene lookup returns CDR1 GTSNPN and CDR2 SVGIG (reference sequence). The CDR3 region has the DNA TGTACCTGCTCCAGGGGGCCACGCACTGAAGCTTTCTTT. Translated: CTCSRGPRTEAFF.

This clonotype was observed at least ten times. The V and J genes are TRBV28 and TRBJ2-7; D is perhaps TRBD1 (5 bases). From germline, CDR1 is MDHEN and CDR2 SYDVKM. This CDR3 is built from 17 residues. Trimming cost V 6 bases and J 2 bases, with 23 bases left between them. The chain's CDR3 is CASSNTNRFSPTYEQYF. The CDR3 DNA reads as TGTGCCAGCAGCAATACCAACAGGTTTTCTCCTACCTACGAGCAGTACTTC.

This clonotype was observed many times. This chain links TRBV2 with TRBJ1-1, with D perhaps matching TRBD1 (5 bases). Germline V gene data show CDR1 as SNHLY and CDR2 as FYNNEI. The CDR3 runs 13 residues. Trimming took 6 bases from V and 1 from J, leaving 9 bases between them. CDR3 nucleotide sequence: TGTGCCAGCAGAATGGGGCCGAACACTGAAGCTTTCTTT. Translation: CASRMGPNTEAFF.

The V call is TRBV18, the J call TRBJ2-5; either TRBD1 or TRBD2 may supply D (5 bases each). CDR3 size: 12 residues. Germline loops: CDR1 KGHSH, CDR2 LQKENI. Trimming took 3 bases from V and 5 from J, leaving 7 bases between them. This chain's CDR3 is CASSPRDETQYF. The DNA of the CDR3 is TGTGCCAGCTCACCGAGGGACGAGACCCAGTACTTC.

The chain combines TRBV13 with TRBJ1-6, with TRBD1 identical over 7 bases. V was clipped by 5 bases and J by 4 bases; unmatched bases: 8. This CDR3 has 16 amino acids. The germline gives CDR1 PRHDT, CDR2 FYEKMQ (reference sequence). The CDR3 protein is CASSVNRGLYNSPLHF. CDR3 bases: TGTGCCAGCAGCGTAAACAGGGGCCTTTATAATTCACCCCTCCACTTT.

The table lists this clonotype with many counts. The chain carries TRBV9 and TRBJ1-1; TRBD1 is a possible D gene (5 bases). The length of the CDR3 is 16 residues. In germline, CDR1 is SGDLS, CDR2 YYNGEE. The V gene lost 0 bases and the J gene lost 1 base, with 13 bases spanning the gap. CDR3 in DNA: TGTGCCAGCAGCGTAGAATGGCAGGGAGAGAACACTGAAGCTTTCTTT. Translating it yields CASSVEWQGENTEAFF.

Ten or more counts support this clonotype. The CDR3 sequence is CASKGAVEAFF. DNA of the CDR3: TGTGCCAGCAAGGGGGCGGTTGAAGCTTTCTTT. The chain recombines TRBV3-1 with TRBJ1-1, with 7 nucleotides matching TRBD1. Germline V lookup: CDR1 LGHDT, CDR2 YNNKEL (reference sequence). V lost 7 bases and J lost 7; bases outside the gene matches: 3. This CDR3 region has 11 residues. Looking up the rest from reference TRBV3-1 and TRBJ1-1 gives the full variable domain: DTAVSQTPKYLVTQMGNDKSIKCEQNLGHDTMYWYKQDSKKFLKIMFSYNNKELIINETVPNRFSPKSPDKAHLNLHINSLELGDSAVYFCASKGAVEAFFGQGTRLTVV.

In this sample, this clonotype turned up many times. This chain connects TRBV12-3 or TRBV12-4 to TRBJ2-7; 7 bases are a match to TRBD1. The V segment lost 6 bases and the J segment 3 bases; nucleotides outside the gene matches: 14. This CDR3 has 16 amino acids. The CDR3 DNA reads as TGTGCCAGCAGGGGAGAGGGACAGACCCCCTACTACGAGCAGTACTTC. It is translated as CASRGEGQTPYYEQYF.

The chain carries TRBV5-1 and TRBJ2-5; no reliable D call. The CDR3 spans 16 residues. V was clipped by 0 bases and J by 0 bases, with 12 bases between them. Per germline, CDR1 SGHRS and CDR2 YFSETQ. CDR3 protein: CASSLARRSDQETQYF. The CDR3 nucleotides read TGCGCCAGCAGCTTGGCTCGTCGGAGCGACCAAGAGACCCAGTACTTC.

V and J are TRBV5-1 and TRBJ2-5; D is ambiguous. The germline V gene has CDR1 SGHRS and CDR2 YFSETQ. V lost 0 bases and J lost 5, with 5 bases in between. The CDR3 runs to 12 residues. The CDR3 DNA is TGCGCCAGCAGCTTGGAGTTGGAGACCCAGTACTTC. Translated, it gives CASSLELETQYF.

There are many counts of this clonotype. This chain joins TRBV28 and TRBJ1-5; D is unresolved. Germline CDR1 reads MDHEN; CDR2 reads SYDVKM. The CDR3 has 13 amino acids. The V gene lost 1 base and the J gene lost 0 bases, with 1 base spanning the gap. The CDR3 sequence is CASSLFSNQPQHF. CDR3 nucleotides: TGTGCCAGCAGTTTATTTAGCAATCAGCCCCAGCATTTT.

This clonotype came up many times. CDR3 sequence: CASSFQSGANVLTF. The CDR3 DNA reads TGTGCCAGCAGTTTTCAGTCTGGGGCCAACGTCCTGACTTTC. The chain recombines TRBV12-3 or TRBV12-4 with TRBJ2-6, with D hard to call. V lost 3 bases to trimming and J lost 1 base, with 4 bases between them. This CDR3 comprises 14 residues.

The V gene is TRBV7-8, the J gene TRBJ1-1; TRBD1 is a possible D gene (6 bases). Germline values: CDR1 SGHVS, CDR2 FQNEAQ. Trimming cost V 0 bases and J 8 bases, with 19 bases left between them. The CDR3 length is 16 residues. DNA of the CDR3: TGTGCCAGCAGCTTAGCGGTTTGGGTAGGGGGAACAGAAGCTTTCTTT. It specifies CASSLAVWVGGTEAFF.

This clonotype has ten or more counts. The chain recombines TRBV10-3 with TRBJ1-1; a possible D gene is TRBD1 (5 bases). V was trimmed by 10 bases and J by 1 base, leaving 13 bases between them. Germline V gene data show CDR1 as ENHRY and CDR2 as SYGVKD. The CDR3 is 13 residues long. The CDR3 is CATLGTANTEAFF. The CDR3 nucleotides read TGTGCCACCCTGGGGACGGCGAACACTGAAGCTTTCTTT.

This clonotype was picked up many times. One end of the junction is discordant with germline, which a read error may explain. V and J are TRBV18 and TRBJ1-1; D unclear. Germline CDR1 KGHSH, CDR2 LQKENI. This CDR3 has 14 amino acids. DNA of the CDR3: TGCGCCAGCAGCCCGGGCCTCGGGGACACTGAAGCTTTCTTT. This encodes CASSPGLGDTEAFF.

CDR3 DNA: TGTGCCAGCAGCTTAGTGGGTTATAGTTATGGCTACACCTTC. It yields the protein CASSLVGYSYGYTF. This chain uses TRBV7-9 with TRBJ1-2; no definite D call. V was cut by 1 base and J by 5 bases, with 11 bases left in between. The CDR3 is 14 residues long. Germline CDR1 reads SEHNR; CDR2 reads FQNEAQ (reference sequence).

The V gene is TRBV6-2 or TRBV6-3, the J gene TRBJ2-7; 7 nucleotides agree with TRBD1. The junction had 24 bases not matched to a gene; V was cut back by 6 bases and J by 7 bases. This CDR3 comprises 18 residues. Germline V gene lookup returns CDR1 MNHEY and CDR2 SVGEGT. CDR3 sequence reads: CASSSQPPGTDPPWEQYF. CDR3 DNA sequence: TGTGCCAGCAGCTCCCAACCCCCCGGGACAGATCCTCCCTGGGAGCAGTACTTC.

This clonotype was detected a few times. Written as DNA, the CDR3 is TGCAGTGGCACAGCGAACTCTGGAAACACCATATATTTT. This encodes CSGTANSGNTIYF. The V and J genes are TRBV20-1 and TRBJ1-3, with D hard to call. The CDR3 sequence is 13 residues long. CDR1 and CDR2 (germline): DFQATT, SNEGSKA (reference sequence). V was trimmed by 7 bases and J by 0 bases, leaving 10 bases between them.